This T cell receptor beta chain was found in a study of blood T cell repertoires in COVID-19. Trimming left V 0 bases short and J 2 bases short, with 10 bases between. In germline, CDR1 is SGDLS, CDR2 YYNGEE. This CDR3 spans 15 amino acids. Clones were sequenced by immunoSEQ multiplex PCR, and TCRdb holds only the in-frame ones, with some missing. The sample lists tens of thousands of clones; around 72% were seen once. This clonotype was sampled from a human donor with acute or convalescent COVID-19. The donor label of this sample is uncertain. Sequenced sample: peripheral blood. The chain couples TRBV9 to TRBJ2-3; D remains unclear. CDR3 residues: CASSVANGATDTQYF. CDR3 nucleotides: TGTGCCAGCAGCGTAGCTAACGGAGCCACAGATACGCAGTATTTT.